This passage covers 25 T cell receptor beta chains from one sample sequenced in a study of blood T cell repertoires in COVID-19. The method was immunoSEQ multiplex PCR; TCRdb's version includes in-frame clones alone and lacks a portion of them. The sample lists about 480,000 clones, about 89% seen once, with approximately 4.3% in the top ten. The sample taken for sequencing was peripheral blood. The origin of the receptors is a woman in her 30s with acute or convalescent COVID-19.

Written as DNA, the CDR3 is TGTGCCAGCAGAGGACAGGGAAATCAGCCCCAGCATTTT. This encodes CASRGQGNQPQHF. The chain employs TRBV27 and TRBJ1-5; 8 bases line up with TRBD1. J was trimmed by 4 bases and V by 6 bases; bases with no gene match: 2. Germline CDR1 MNHEY, CDR2 SMNVEV (reference sequence). CDR3 size: 13 residues.

The chain recombines TRBV7-9 with TRBJ2-5, with D maybe TRBD1 (6 bases). This CDR3 region has 15 residues. Trimming left V 5 bases short and J 1 base short, with 14 bases between. Germline-derived CDR1 and CDR2 are SEHNR and FQNEAQ (reference sequence). CDR3 DNA: TGTGCCAGCAGCATCCGGGACACTCCCCAAGAGACCCAGTACTTC. It codes for CASSIRDTPQETQYF.

CDR3 amino acids: CASSQDPTGRGNIQYF. In DNA form, the CDR3 reads TGTGCCAGCAGCCAAGACCCGACAGGGCGCGGAAACATTCAGTACTTC. The V and J genes are TRBV3-1 (or the pseudogene TRBV3-2) and TRBJ2-4, with 7 bases that match TRBD1. Trimming removed 0 bases from V and 6 bases from J; junction bases left unmatched: 8. Germline V gene data show CDR1 as LGHDT and CDR2 as YNNKEL (reference sequence). The CDR3 is made up of 16 amino acids.

V usage is TRBV14 and J usage is TRBJ2-7, with TRBD2 as a possible D gene (5 bases). V was cut by 4 bases and J by 7 bases, with 14 bases left in between. Germline V gene sequence: CDR1 SGHDN, CDR2 FVKESK. The length of the CDR3 is 13 residues. The chain's CDR3 is CASSRTTGGEQYF. The CDR3 DNA reads TGTGCCAGCAGCCGAACGACTGGCGGGGAGCAGTACTTC.

The rearrangement links TRBV6-5 to TRBJ2-7; 8 nucleotides match TRBD2. V shed 0 bases and J 3 bases; nucleotides not matched to a gene: 7. In germline, CDR1 is MNHEY, CDR2 SVGAGI. This CDR3 comprises 16 residues. The CDR3 sequence is CASSYSKLAANYEQYF. The CDR3 DNA sequence: TGTGCCAGCAGTTACTCGAAACTAGCGGCGAACTACGAGCAGTACTTC.

The gene calls are TRBV14 and TRBJ2-7, with D possibly being TRBD2 (7 bases). Trimming pared 0 bases from V and 5 bases from J, leaving 17 bases between. The CDR3 totals 16 residues. Germline V gene lookup returns CDR1 SGHDN and CDR2 FVKESK. CDR3 DNA sequence: TGTGCCAGCAGCCAAGATCTTGGGGGGGCTTCCCACGAGCAGTACTTC. This encodes CASSQDLGGASHEQYF.

This sequence joins TRBV3-1 (or the pseudogene TRBV3-2) and TRBJ2-7; maybe TRBD1 (6 bases). The CDR3 covers 16 residues. The germline V and J ends were trimmed by 1 base and 2 bases, with 15 bases remaining between them. CDR1 is LGHDT and CDR2 is YNNKEL in the germline V gene (reference sequence). CDR3 region: CASSQVGSGDPYEQYF. CDR3 DNA: TGTGCCAGCAGCCAAGTGGGGTCAGGGGACCCCTACGAGCAGTACTTC.

This chain links TRBV28 with TRBJ1-1, with D perhaps matching TRBD1 (5 bases). CDR1 is MDHEN, CDR2 SYDVKM, per germline. This CDR3 is built from 14 residues. CDR3 bases: TGTGCATTAACGCGGGGGAACATGAACACTGAAGCTTTCTTT. Translation gives CALTRGNMNTEAFF.

J is TRBJ2-6 and V is TRBV19; 9 bases agree with TRBD1. Germline CDR1 and CDR2: LNHDA and SQIVND (reference sequence). The CDR3 has 16 amino acids. V trimming: 4 bases; J trimming: 4 bases; junction bases outside the gene matches: 5. The CDR3 region has the DNA TGTGCCAGTAGTAGCGGGACAGGGTACGGGGCCAACGTCCTGACTTTC. Residues: CASSSGTGYGANVLTF.

The chain recombines TRBV7-3 with TRBJ2-3; D is ambiguous. Trimming took off 5 bases at V and 1 base at J, with 7 bases between the two ends. The CDR3 consists of 13 residues. The germline CDR1 and CDR2 sequences are SGHTA and FQGTGA. CDR3 in amino acids: CASSITRTDTQYF. CDR3 bases: TGTGCCAGCAGCATCACTCGCACAGATACGCAGTATTTT.

The V gene is TRBV10-2, the J gene TRBJ1-1; TRBD1 is a possible D gene (5 bases). Trimming pared 6 bases from V and 5 bases from J, leaving 10 bases between. Germline CDR1 and CDR2: WSHSY and SAAADI. The CDR3 is 12 amino acids. The CDR3 sequence: CASSPTETEAFF. The CDR3 DNA reads TGCGCCAGCAGCCCGACAGAAACTGAAGCTTTCTTT.

The CDR3 coding sequence is TGTGCCAGCAGCTTGCGGACAGGGGTGGTCAGGCAGCCCCAGCATTTT. This sequence encodes CASSLRTGVVRQPQHF. The rearrangement joins TRBV5-5 to TRBJ1-5; 9 nucleotides align to TRBD1. CDR3 length: 16 amino acids. V lost 1 base and J lost 7; bases outside the gene matches: 9. Germline-derived CDR1 and CDR2 are SGHKS and YYEKEE (reference sequence).

The V and J genes are TRBV12-3 or TRBV12-4 and TRBJ1-2; possibly TRBD1 for D (6 bases). The ends were cut back, 6 bases at V and 8 bases at J, with 13 bases in the middle. The CDR3 sequence is 12 residues long. The CDR3 bases are TGTGCCAGCAGGGGAAACAGGGAAGGCTACACCTTC. It encodes CASRGNREGYTF.

This clone was found once. The V call is TRBV5-6, the J call TRBJ2-7; 8 bases are shared with TRBD1. Germline V lookup: CDR1 SGHDT, CDR2 YYEEEE. The junction had 11 bases not matched to a gene; V was cut back by 5 bases and J by 4 bases. The CDR3 extends over 15 amino acids. CDR3 in amino acids: CASSPGQGGRYEQYF. The CDR3 DNA sequence: TGTGCCAGCAGTCCCGGACAGGGAGGTCGGTACGAGCAGTACTTC.

This chain connects TRBV6-5 to TRBJ1-4; the match to TRBD1 covers 10 bases. This CDR3 has 16 residues. Germline CDR1 MNHEY, CDR2 SVGAGI. Trimming at V came to 0 bases and at J to 4 bases, leaving 2 bases not matched to a gene. As DNA, the CDR3 is TGTGCCAGCAGTTACTCTTGGGACAGGGGTAATGAAAAACTGTTTTTT. Protein: CASSYSWDRGNEKLFF.

In its sample, this clone was seen once. V and J are TRBV24-1 and TRBJ2-5; no clear D. The germline gives CDR1 KGHDR, CDR2 SFDVKD. Trimming stripped 5 bases from V and 4 bases from J, with 10 bases between. The CDR3 totals 13 residues. The CDR3 here is CATSGRERETQYF. The CDR3 coding sequence is TGTGCCACCAGTGGTCGAGAGCGAGAGACCCAGTACTTC.

This chain connects TRBV27 to TRBJ2-1; D is unresolved. Per germline, CDR1 MNHEY and CDR2 SMNVEV (reference sequence). Trimming cost V 6 bases and J 4 bases, with 7 bases left between them. The CDR3 contains 12 residues. CDR3 DNA: TGTGCCAGCAGCCCTTCTTACAATGAGCAGTTCTTC. Translating it yields CASSPSYNEQFF.

This clone was counted a few times. V gene TRBV7-6 combines with J gene TRBJ2-7, with 8 bases matching TRBD2. After removal of 5 bases from V and 6 bases from J, the junction contained 12 bases not matched to a gene. The CDR3 has 15 residues. From germline, CDR1 is SGHVS and CDR2 FNYEAQ. Written as DNA, the CDR3 is TGTGCCAGCAGCCACGCGGGAGGACTAGGGATCGAGCAGTACTTC. Translating it yields CASSHAGGLGIEQYF.

The chain recombines TRBV29-1 with TRBJ1-2, with TRBD1 matching 8 bases. Germline CDR1 SQVTM, CDR2 ANQGSEA. This CDR3 spans 13 amino acids. V gave up 6 bases and J gave up 6 bases; unmatched junction bases: 9. The CDR3 nucleotides are TGCAGCGTCAAGGACAGGGAGGGTGATGGCTACACCTTC. Translation: CSVKDREGDGYTF.

The chain recombines TRBV9 with TRBJ2-5; D possibly corresponds to TRBD1 (7 bases). CDR1 and CDR2 (germline): SGDLS, YYNGEE. Trimming took off 5 bases at V and 2 bases at J, with 13 bases between the two ends. This CDR3 is 14 amino acids long. CDR3 loop: CASSGGTEQETQYF. The DNA for the CDR3 is TGTGCCAGCAGTGGGGGGACAGAACAAGAGACCCAGTACTTC.

The gene calls are TRBV29-1 and TRBJ1-3; possibly TRBD1 for D (5 bases). The CDR3 has 15 amino acids. With 3 bases removed from V and 0 bases from J, the gap between germline ends came to 12 bases. Germline V gene lookup returns CDR1 SQVTM and CDR2 ANQGSEA. This CDR3 reads CSVETTGDSGNTIYF. The CDR3 DNA reads TGCAGCGTTGAGACAACAGGCGACTCTGGAAACACCATATATTTT.

This rearrangement joins TRBV5-4 to TRBJ2-7; 7 bases are shared with TRBD1. The trim removed 3 bases at V and 5 bases at J, leaving 8 bases unmatched. The germline V gene encodes CDR1 SGHNT and CDR2 YYREEE (reference sequence). This CDR3 has 14 amino acids. The CDR3 sequence is CASSYTGDPDEQYF. Here the CDR3 DNA reads TGTGCCAGCAGCTATACAGGGGATCCAGACGAGCAGTACTTC.

The gene calls are TRBV15 and TRBJ1-6, with 7 positions matching TRBD1. Looked up from germline, CDR1 is LNHNV and CDR2 is YYDKDF (reference sequence). This CDR3 contains 15 residues. V lost 5 bases and J lost 5; bases outside the gene matches: 6. In nucleotides, the CDR3 is TGTGCCACCAGCGCCCGACAGGGTCATAATTCACCCCTCCACTTT. It is translated as CATSARQGHNSPLHF.

The chain carries TRBV10-1 and TRBJ2-2; D possibly corresponds to TRBD2 (6 bases). V was shortened by 6 bases and J by 6 bases, with 8 bases between the two germline ends. The CDR3 runs 12 residues. Germline values: CDR1 WNHNN, CDR2 SYGVQD (reference sequence). The CDR3 DNA reads TGCGCCAGCAGATCGGGGGCCGGGGAGCTGTTTTTT. This gives the protein CASRSGAGELFF.

The V call is TRBV6-1, the J call TRBJ1-6; D remains ambiguous. Germline values: CDR1 MNHNS, CDR2 SASEGT. The CDR3 is made up of 19 amino acids. V was cut by 0 bases and J by 5 bases, with 20 bases left in between. The CDR3: CASSEAGLFREDNNSPLHF. The CDR3 DNA reads TGTGCCAGCAGTGAAGCGGGGTTGTTTAGGGAGGATAATAATTCACCCCTCCACTTT.